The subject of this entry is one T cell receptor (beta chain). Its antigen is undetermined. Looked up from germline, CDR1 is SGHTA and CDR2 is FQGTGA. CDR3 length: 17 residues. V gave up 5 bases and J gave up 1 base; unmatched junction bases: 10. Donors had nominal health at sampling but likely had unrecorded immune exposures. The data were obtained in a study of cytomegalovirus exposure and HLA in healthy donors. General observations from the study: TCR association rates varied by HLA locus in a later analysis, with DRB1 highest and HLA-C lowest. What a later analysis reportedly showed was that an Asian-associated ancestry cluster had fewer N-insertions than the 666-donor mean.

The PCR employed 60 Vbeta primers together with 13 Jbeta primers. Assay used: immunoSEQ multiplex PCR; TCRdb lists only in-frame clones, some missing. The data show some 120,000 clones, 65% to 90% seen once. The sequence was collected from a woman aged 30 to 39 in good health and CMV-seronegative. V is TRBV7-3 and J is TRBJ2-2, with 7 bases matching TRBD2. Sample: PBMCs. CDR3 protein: CASSALGGSRNTGELFF. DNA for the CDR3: TGTGCCAGCAGCGCCCTGGGGGGGTCGAGGAACACCGGGGAGCTGTTTTTT.